This T cell receptor (beta chain) was profiled in a study of shared clonotypes between healthy human individuals. The repertoire was sequenced with immunoSEQ multiplex PCR; TCRdb's copy has only in-frame clones and lacks some. The repertoire consists of 2,500,000 or so clones, with roughly 92% occurring once and the leading ten covering around 0.38%. Germline V gives CDR1 SGHRS, CDR2 YFSETQ. The CDR3 length is 16 residues. V was cut by 0 bases and J by 6 bases, with 19 bases left in between. The rearrangement uses TRBV5-1 and TRBJ2-7, with D possibly TRBD1 on 6 matching bases. Sequencing was performed on naive CD4+ T cells from PBMCs. The subset was: CD45RA+ positively selected. The clonotype was recovered from a man between 18 and 29 years old in good health. Some clones in this sample may be carry-over from other donors' samples. CDR3 region: CASSLEAPTGTGEQYF. CDR3 in DNA: TGCGCCAGCAGCTTGGAGGCCCCAACAGGGACGGGCGAGCAGTACTTC.